This paragraph reports one TCR beta chain. This clonotype has just a few counts. Its antigen is still unknown. One base away there is no much larger clone; base qualities are not given. Synthesis of TCR cDNA relied on 5'RACE template switching, a step that introduced a universal primer site along with unique molecular identifiers. cDNA synthesis was primed from both the TCR alpha and TCR beta constant segments. Two PCR steps were used to amplify libraries, with sample barcodes and sequencing adapters being added in the second step. Sequencing of libraries was done on Illumina HiSeq 2500 (2x100 bp) or NovaSeq (2x150 bp). Concerning the study's data processing: Demultiplexing of reads and collapsing into UMI consensus sequences were performed with MIGEC, and V(D)J alignment was carried out with MiXCR. Clonotypes responding to the vaccine were identified with edgeR on replicate PBMC samples, with the criteria of FDR below 0.01 and a log2 fold change above 5 up to day 15. Each bulk clonotype was labeled CD4 or CD8 based on which sequenced repertoire, CD4 or CD8, contained the clonotype at higher abundance. In-frame beta chains were kept once TCRdb had trimmed the public reads at Q25 with fastp and called clones with MiXCR. Here each entry gathers all rows of one CDR3 protein and keeps the most common genes and DNA. The authors' filters were not applied to this entry. The sample has some 600,000 distinct CDR3 sequences on record, 9% to 15% of them singletons. 14% to 15% of the sample lies in the top ten.

These data originate in a study of T cells after yellow fever vaccination (dated by TCRdb to about 2019). In the study overall: The SMART-Seq v4 Ultra Low Input RNA kit was used to prepare libraries from fractions with low cell numbers. To follow T-cell clones before and after primary and booster YFV17D yellow fever vaccination, bulk TCR alpha and beta repertoires were sequenced over time. Two healthy male donors made up the cohort, one aged 18 to 30 years and the other aged 30 to 40 years. Blood was collected at multiple timepoints before and after primary and secondary immunization, and bulk PBMC replicates and cell subsets were isolated. General study outcomes and caveats: Because only a couple of donors were included in the study, the extent to which the findings can be generalized is limited. Most clones expanded after primary vaccination were re-detected after the booster (about 96% of CD4 and around 88% of CD8), suggesting broad memory maintenance. Computational filtering was required because FACS-sorted repertoires could contain abundant contaminating clonotypes from the bulk population. The secondary T-cell response was found to be weaker but faster than the primary response, with a peak reached on day 5 rather than on day 15. A small share of clonotypes was detected in both CD4 and CD8 compartments, with the overlap likely arising from convergent recombination.

Germline trimming amounts to 1 base on V and 8 bases on J, with 6 as the count of junction bases outside the gene matches. Measured from the cysteine to the phenylalanine, the CDR3 is 15 residues long. Only the CDR3 DNA stays, 45 bases, in frame from base 1. The label giving this sample's treatment or condition can be read as: live attenuated yellow fever vaccine strain. At each blood-draw timepoint, two biological replicates of bulk PBMCs were collected. A standard Ficoll-Paque protocol was used to isolate PBMCs from peripheral blood. RNA was extracted with TriZol from bulk PBMCs, CD4 and CD8 fractions, and dextramer-positive and dextramer-negative fractions.

The sample was PBMCs, taken on the day of the yellow fever booster vaccination. Here the chain combines TRBV12-3 or TRBV12-4 and TRBJ2-1; 9 middle bases align to TRBD2. This clonotype was obtained from a man aged 25-45 years who received the YFV17D yellow fever vaccine. The base sequence is TGTGCCAGCAGTTTAGGGATAGCGGGAGCTTATGAGCAGTTCTTC. This encodes CASSLGIAGAYEQFF.